A single sample is the source of the 5 T cell receptor beta chains below, sequenced in a study of cytomegalovirus exposure and HLA in healthy donors. The PCR ran on 60 Vbeta and 13 Jbeta primers. Measured with immunoSEQ multiplex PCR; TCRdb has only the in-frame clones, and not every one. Of tens of thousands of clones listed, approximately 76% are singletons. Sequencing input: PBMCs. The receptors shown here come from a man aged 45 to 65 in good health and CMV-seronegative.

The chain recombines TRBV27 with TRBJ1-5; the D is unclear. CDR3 length: 14 residues. Looked up from germline, CDR1 is MNHEY and CDR2 is SMNVEV (reference sequence). The germline V and J ends were trimmed by 6 bases and 7 bases, with 16 bases remaining between them. DNA for the CDR3: TGTGCCAGCAGGGGAGGAAAGGGAGGGCAGCCCCAGCATTTT. Protein sequence: CASRGGKGGQPQHF.

The rearrangement links TRBV30 to TRBJ2-1; 7 bases line up with TRBD1. The J segment lost 6 bases and the V segment lost 2 bases, leaving 1 base of the junction unmatched. The CDR3 has 12 residues. Germline CDR1 is GTSNPN and CDR2 is SVGIG (reference sequence). The CDR3 spells CAWSSGGNEQFF. CDR3 nucleotides: TGTGCCTGGAGTTCAGGGGGCAATGAGCAGTTCTTC.

The chain joins TRBV11-2 to TRBJ1-1; D is unclear. Trimming stripped 7 bases from V and 6 bases from J, with 15 bases between. The CDR3 loop spans 13 amino acids. Germline V gives CDR1 SGHAT, CDR2 FQNNGV. The CDR3 bases are TGTGCCAGCACAGACTCCTACCTCCCTGAAGCTTTCTTT. This sequence encodes CASTDSYLPEAFF.

Concerning this clone: The junction differs from germline at one of its ends, possibly a read error. This chain links TRBV6-1 with TRBJ1-1; tentatively, D is TRBD1 (5 bases). This CDR3 spans 12 amino acids. CDR1 is MNHNS and CDR2 is SASEGT in the germline V gene. CDR3 nucleotide sequence: TGTGCCAGCAGTGAAATGGACACGGAAGCTTTCTTT. Translating it yields CASSEMDTEAFF.

The CDR3 is CASSEQGENTEAFF. The CDR3 region has the DNA TGTGCCAGCAGCGAACAGGGGGAGAACACTGAAGCTTTCTTT. This sequence joins TRBV9 and TRBJ1-1; 8 nucleotides line up with TRBD1. Losses at the gene ends were 3 bases for V and 1 base for J; bases not matched to a gene: 2. CDR3 length: 14 amino acids. Germline CDR1 and CDR2: SGDLS and YYNGEE.